This TCR beta chain was documented in a study of cytomegalovirus exposure and HLA in healthy donors. General study findings and limits: Productive status was seen about 87% or about 30% of the time for most TCR beta V segments in an earlier analysis.

The germline V gene encodes CDR1 SQVTM and CDR2 ANQGSEA. The CDR3 is 14 amino acids. The V gene end was trimmed by 6 bases and the J gene end by 5 bases; junction bases not matched to a gene: 9. Concerning this clone: Its antigen is not known.

Both 60 Vbeta primers and 13 Jbeta primers went into the PCR. The method was immunoSEQ multiplex PCR; TCRdb's version includes in-frame clones alone and lacks a portion of them. The data show more than 95,000 clones, with about three quarters seen just once and about 1.1% held by the top ten. The chain joins TRBV29-1 to TRBJ2-1, with 8 nucleotides matching TRBD1. Material for sequencing was PBMCs. The TCR comes from a woman aged 25 to 45 in good health and CMV-seronegative. The CDR3 reads CSVANRGVHNEQFF. As DNA, the CDR3 is TGCAGCGTAGCTAACAGGGGGGTCCACAATGAGCAGTTCTTC.